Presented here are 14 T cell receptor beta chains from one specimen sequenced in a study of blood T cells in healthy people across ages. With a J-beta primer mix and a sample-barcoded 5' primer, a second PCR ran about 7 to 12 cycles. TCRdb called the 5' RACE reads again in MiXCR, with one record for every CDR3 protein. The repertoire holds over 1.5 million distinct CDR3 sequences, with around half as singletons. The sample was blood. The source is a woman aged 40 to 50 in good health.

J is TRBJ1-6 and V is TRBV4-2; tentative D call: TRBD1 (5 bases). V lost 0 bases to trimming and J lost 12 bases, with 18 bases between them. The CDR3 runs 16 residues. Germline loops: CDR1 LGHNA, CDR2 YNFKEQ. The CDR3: CASSQDIGEMGGPLHF. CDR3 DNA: TGTGCCAGCAGCCAAGATATAGGAGAGATGGGGGGACCCCTCCACTTT.

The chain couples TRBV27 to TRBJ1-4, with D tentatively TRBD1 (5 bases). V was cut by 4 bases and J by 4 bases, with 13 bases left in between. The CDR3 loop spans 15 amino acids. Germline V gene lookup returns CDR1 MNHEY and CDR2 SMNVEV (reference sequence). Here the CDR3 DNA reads TGTGCCAGCAGTTCCTCGGGACTGTTTAATGAAAAACTGTTTTTT. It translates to CASSSSGLFNEKLFF.

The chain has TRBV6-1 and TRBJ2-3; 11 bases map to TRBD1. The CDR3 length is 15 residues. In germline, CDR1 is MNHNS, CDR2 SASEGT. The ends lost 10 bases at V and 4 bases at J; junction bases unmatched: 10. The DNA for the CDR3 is TGTGCCACCGGTCCGGGACAGGGGGTCCCAGATACGCAGTATTTT. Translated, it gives CATGPGQGVPDTQYF.

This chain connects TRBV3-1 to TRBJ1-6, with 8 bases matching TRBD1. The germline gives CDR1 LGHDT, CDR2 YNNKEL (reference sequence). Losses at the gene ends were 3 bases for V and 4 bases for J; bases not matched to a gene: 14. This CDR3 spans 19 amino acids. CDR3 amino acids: CASSQEDRVKEVYNSPLHF. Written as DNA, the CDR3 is TGTGCCAGCAGCCAGGAGGACAGGGTGAAGGAGGTTTATAATTCACCCCTCCACTTT.

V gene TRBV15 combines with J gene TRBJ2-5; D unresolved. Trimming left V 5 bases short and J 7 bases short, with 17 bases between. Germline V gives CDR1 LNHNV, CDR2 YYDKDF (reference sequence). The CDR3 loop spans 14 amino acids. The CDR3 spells CATSAIVGWRTQYF. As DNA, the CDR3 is TGTGCCACCAGCGCCATAGTGGGGTGGCGGACCCAGTACTTC.

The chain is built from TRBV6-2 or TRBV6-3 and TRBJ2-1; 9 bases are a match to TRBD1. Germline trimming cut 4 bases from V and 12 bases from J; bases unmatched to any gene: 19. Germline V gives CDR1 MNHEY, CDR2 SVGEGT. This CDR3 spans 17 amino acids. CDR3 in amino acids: CASSSPRDRASSQTQFF. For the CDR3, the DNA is TGTGCCAGCAGTTCGCCCAGGGACAGGGCCTCGAGCCAAACGCAGTTCTTC.

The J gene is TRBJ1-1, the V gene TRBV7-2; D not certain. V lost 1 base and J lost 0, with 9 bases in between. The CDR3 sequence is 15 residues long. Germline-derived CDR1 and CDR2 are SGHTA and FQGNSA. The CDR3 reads CASSLGRQMNTEAFF. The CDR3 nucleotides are TGTGCCAGCAGCTTAGGGCGTCAGATGAACACTGAAGCTTTCTTT.

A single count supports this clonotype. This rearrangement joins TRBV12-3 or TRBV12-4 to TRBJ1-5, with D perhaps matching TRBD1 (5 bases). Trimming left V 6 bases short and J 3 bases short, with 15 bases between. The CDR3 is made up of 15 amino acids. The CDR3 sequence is CASSRGQQVNQPQHF. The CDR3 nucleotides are TGTGCCAGCAGCCGAGGGCAACAGGTCAATCAGCCCCAGCATTTT.

In DNA form, the CDR3 reads TGTGCCACCAGTGCCGCTGGGGAGGGGTTCAACGAGCAGTACTTC. It specifies CATSAAGEGFNEQYF. The chain has TRBV24-1 and TRBJ2-7; 7 bases are shared with TRBD2. The length of the CDR3 is 15 residues. The junction had 11 bases not matched to a gene; V was cut back by 5 bases and J by 5 bases. Germline V gene lookup returns CDR1 KGHDR and CDR2 SFDVKD.

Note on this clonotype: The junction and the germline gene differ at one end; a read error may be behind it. Here the CDR3 DNA reads TGCGCCAGCAGCTTGCCTCGGCGGGGGGCCGCAAGTATGACAGATACGCGGTATTTT. Its protein is CASSLPRRGAASMTDTRYF. The chain is built from TRBV5-1 and TRBJ2-3; TRBD2 matches 8 bases. Germline lookup yields CDR1 SGHRS and CDR2 YFSETQ. The CDR3 spans 19 residues.

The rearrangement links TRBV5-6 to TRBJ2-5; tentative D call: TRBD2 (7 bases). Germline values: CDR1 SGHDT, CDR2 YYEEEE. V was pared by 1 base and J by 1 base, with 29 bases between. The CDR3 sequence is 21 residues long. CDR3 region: CASSLPTGSHMMGGPQETQYF. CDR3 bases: TGTGCCAGCAGCTTGCCGACTGGTAGCCATATGATGGGGGGGCCCCAAGAGACCCAGTACTTC.

Here the CDR3 DNA reads TGTGCCAGTACTCGGACTAGCGGGGGGGGTTACAATGAGCAGTTCTTC. It yields the protein CASTRTSGGGYNEQFF. The chain links TRBV19 to TRBJ2-1; 15 bases are shared with TRBD2. The germline V gene encodes CDR1 LNHDA and CDR2 SQIVND (reference sequence). V lost 7 bases and J lost 4; bases outside the gene matches: 5. This CDR3 spans 16 amino acids.

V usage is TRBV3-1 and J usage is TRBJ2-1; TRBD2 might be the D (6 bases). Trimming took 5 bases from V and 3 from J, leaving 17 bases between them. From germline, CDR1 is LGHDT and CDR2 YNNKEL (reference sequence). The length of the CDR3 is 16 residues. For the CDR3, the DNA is TGTGCCAGCAGCTCCCCCGTGGCGGGGAGCTACAATGAGCAGTTCTTC. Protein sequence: CASSSPVAGSYNEQFF.

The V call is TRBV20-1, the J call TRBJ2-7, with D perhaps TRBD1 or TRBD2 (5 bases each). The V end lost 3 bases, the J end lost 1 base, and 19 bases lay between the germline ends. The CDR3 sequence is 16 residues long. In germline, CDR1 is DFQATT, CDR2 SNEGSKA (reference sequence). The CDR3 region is CSARNLRGSRSYEQYF. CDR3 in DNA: TGCAGTGCTAGGAATTTGAGGGGAAGTCGGTCCTACGAGCAGTACTTC.